The clone carrying this TCR beta chain was recorded many times. What it binds is not known. This entry is derived from a study of response to subunit inactivated influenza vaccine. Each CDR3 protein gets one entry after TCRdb re-called the RT-PCR reads with MiXCR. The table shows 170,000 or so distinct CDR3 sequences, with approximately 11% occurring only once. Per germline, CDR1 MGHDK and CDR2 SYGVNS. V lost 0 bases and J lost 4; bases outside the gene matches: 9. There are 17 residues in the CDR3. The study, taken as a whole, reports: Each seasonal influenza vaccination, the authors suggested, recruits few new T cells.

V usage is TRBV25-1 and J usage is TRBJ2-5; 9 bases align to TRBD2. The sample in question was CD8+ T cells sorted from PBMCs, obtained around 25 months after vaccination. This clonotype was sampled from a man between 50 and 70 years old who received an inactivated influenza vaccine. For the CDR3, the DNA is TGTGCCAGCAGTGAATACTTTAGCGGGGGTAGGCGAGAGACCCAGTACTTC. Residues: CASSEYFSGGRRETQYF.